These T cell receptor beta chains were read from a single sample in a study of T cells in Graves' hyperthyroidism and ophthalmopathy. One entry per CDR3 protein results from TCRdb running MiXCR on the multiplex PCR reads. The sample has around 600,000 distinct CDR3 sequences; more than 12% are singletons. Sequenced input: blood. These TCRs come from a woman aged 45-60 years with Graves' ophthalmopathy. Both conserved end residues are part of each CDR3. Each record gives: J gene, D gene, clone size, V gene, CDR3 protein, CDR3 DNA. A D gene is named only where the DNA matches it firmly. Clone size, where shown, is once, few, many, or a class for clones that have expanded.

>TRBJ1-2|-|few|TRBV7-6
CASSLGAQQGGIPYGYTF
TGTGCCAGCAGCTTAGGCGCCCAACAGGGTGGCATCCCCTATGGCTACACCTTC
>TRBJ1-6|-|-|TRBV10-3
CAITQGPNSPLHF
TGTGCCATCACCCAGGGGCCTAATTCACCCCTCCACTTT
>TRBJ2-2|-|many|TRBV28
CASSGLTNTGELFF
TGTGCCAGCAGTGGGCTAACGAACACCGGGGAGCTGTTTTTT
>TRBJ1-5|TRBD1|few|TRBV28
CASSPKRTGALWGNQPQHF
TGTGCCAGCAGTCCCAAGCGGACAGGGGCCCTTTGGGGCAATCAGCCCCAGCATTTT
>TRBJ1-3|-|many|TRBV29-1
CSAVGSGNTIYF
TGCAGCGCGGTGGGCTCTGGAAACACCATATATTTT
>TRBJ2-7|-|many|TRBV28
CASSYRAPSYEQYF
TGTGCCAGCAGTTACCGAGCCCCGAGCTACGAGCAGTACTTC
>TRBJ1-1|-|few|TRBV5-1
CASSLGDRYTEAFF
TGCGCCAGCAGCTTGGGAGACAGGTACACTGAAGCTTTCTTT
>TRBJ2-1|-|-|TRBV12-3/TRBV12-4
CASIDSANEQFF
TGTGCCAGCATCGACAGCGCCAATGAGCAGTTCTTC
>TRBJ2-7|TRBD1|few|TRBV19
CASSPRGTGYEQYF
TGTGCCAGTAGTCCGCGCGGGACAGGCTACGAGCAGTACTTC
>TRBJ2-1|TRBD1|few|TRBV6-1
CASSLRDRVVHEQFF
TGTGCCAGCAGTCTCCGGGACAGGGTTGTCCATGAGCAGTTCTTC
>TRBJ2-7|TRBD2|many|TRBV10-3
CAISGSPVAGPYEQYF
TGTGCCATCAGTGGCAGTCCGGTAGCGGGACCCTACGAGCAGTACTTC
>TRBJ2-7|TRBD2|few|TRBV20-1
CSAPGTSVNEQYF
TGCAGTGCTCCCGGGACTAGCGTGAACGAGCAGTACTTC
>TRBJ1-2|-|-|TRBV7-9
CASSLVGSARAYGYTF
TGTGCCAGCAGCTTAGTAGGTTCCGCCCGCGCCTATGGCTACACCTTC
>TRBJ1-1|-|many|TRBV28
CASSPNPGFLGRAFF
TGTGCCAGCAGTCCTAACCCGGGTTTTCTTGGTAGGGCTTTCTTT
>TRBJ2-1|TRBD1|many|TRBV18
CASSPPRGRVNEQFF
TGTGCCAGCTCACCACCCAGGGGGCGGGTTAATGAGCAGTTCTTC
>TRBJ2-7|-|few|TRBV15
CATSRSITSGSSYEQYF
TGTGCCACCAGCAGATCAATAACGTCCGGGTCTTCCTACGAGCAGTACTTC
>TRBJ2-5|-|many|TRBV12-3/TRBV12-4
CASSHDWRIRKTQYF
TGTGCCAGCAGTCACGACTGGCGGATCAGGAAGACCCAGTACTTC
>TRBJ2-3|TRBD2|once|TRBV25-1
CATPLGFSGSRDTQYF
TGTGCCACCCCCCTCGGTTTTAGCGGGAGCCGAGATACGCAGTATTTT
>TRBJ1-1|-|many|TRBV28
CASSFQGRNTEAFF
TGTGCCAGCAGTTTTCAGGGTAGAAACACTGAAGCTTTCTTT
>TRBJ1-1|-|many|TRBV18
CASSPSEVVGGVTEAFF
TGTGCCAGCTCACCCTCGGAGGTTGTGGGCGGCGTAACTGAAGCTTTCTTT
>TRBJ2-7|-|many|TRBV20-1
CSARGPREVNEQYF
TGCAGTGCTAGGGGACCCAGGGAAGTCAACGAGCAGTACTTC
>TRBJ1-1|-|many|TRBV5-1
CASSQQLNTEAFF
TGCGCCAGCAGTCAGCAATTGAACACTGAAGCTTTCTTT
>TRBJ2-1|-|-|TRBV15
CATSRDSSGHEQFF
TGTGCCACCAGCAGAGATAGTAGCGGCCATGAGCAGTTCTTC